The 4 T cell receptor beta chains presented below share a single source sample, sequenced in a study of identical twins. TCRdb reanalysed the 5' RACE reads using MiXCR and keeps one entry per CDR3 protein. The table records more than 200,000 distinct CDR3 sequences, over 13% of them present only once. Material for sequencing was memory (CD45RO+) T cells sorted from blood. Receptors were obtained from a woman younger than 35 in good health.

The V and J genes are TRBV6-2 or TRBV6-3 and TRBJ2-7; no clear D. V shed 6 bases and J shed 3 bases, with 12 bases lying between them. This CDR3 spans 13 amino acids. Germline V gives CDR1 MNHEY, CDR2 SVGEGT. The CDR3, as DNA: TGTGCCAGCAGCATTCCTGCCCTCTACGAGCAGTACTTC. It specifies CASSIPALYEQYF.

The chain joins TRBV7-3 to TRBJ1-5; D gene uncertain. V lost 5 bases to trimming and J lost 2 bases, with 7 bases between them. From germline, CDR1 is SGHTA and CDR2 FQGTGA. The CDR3 is 13 amino acids. The CDR3 protein is CASSESRNQPQHF. The CDR3 coding sequence is TGTGCCAGCAGCGAAAGTCGCAATCAGCCCCAGCATTTT.

In its sample, this clonotype was seen a few times. The chain couples TRBV7-3 to TRBJ2-4; possibly TRBD1 for D (6 bases). Germline loops: CDR1 SGHTA, CDR2 FQGTGA. The V and J ends lost 1 base and 8 bases respectively, with 15 bases between them. This CDR3 is built from 15 residues. As DNA, the CDR3 is TGTGCCAGCAGCTTAAACCTGGGGGCAGGGGACATTCAGTACTTC. Translating it yields CASSLNLGAGDIQYF.

This clonotype was seen a few times. The chain couples TRBV9 to TRBJ2-1; 7 bases match TRBD2. There are 15 residues in the CDR3. V lost 2 bases and J lost 7; bases outside the gene matches: 9. CDR1 and CDR2 (germline): SGDLS, YYNGEE. CDR3 nucleotide sequence: TGTGCCAGCAGCGTTGGCGGGAGAGTGGAAAATGAGCAGTTCTTC. Translation gives CASSVGGRVENEQFF.